This TCR beta chain is drawn from a study of T cells expressing NK-cell markers. About the research overall: Of eight sequenced donors, seven were HCMV-seropositive and one HCMV-seronegative. Study-wide points: In roughly 6 donors, dominant CD3+CD56+NKG2C+ clones formed about 1.0-7.0% of CD8+ cells.

The authors made TCR beta cDNA libraries by 5'RACE template switching. This switching added a universal primer site and UMIs. From its re-call of the 5' RACE reads, TCRdb lists each CDR3 protein once, without DNA. The sample totals 550,000 to 600,000 distinct CDR3 sequences; its top ten clones hold 3% to 4.5%. Remarks on this clonotype: Its antigen is still unknown.

Germline V gives CDR1 SNHLY, CDR2 FYNNEI. The CDR3 consists of 15 residues. The TCR comes from a man younger than 35 in good health. The sequenced sample was blood T cells: a sorted CD56 or NKG2C T cell subset, CD4+ or CD8+ T cells, or bulk PBMC T cells (not recorded which). This chain links TRBV2 with TRBJ1-6. The CDR3 here is CASRPRFLKDSPLHF.